A single T cell receptor beta chain is shown here with its context. Antigen unknown. The data originate from a study of CD4+ T cells in melanoma. Overall study results and limits: Diverse differentiation states were reported for melanoma neoantigen-specific CD4+ T cells. CD8+ T cell, macrophage and B cell function reportedly correlated with neoantigen-specific CD4+ T cells.

The CDR3 is made up of 11 amino acids. The germline V gene has CDR1 MNHEY and CDR2 SMNVEV (reference sequence). V dropped 5 bases and J dropped 4 bases, with 5 bases sitting between them. Produced via immunoSEQ multiplex PCR; TCRdb's table is partial and in-frame only. In the table there are roughly 120,000 clones, 92% of which are singletons. This sequence originates from a human donor with melanoma. This chain uses TRBV27 with TRBJ1-2; D gene ambiguous. Sequencing was performed on peripheral blood. The DNA of the CDR3 is TGTGCCAGCAGTGGGGTCTATGGCTACACCTTC. It encodes CASSGVYGYTF.